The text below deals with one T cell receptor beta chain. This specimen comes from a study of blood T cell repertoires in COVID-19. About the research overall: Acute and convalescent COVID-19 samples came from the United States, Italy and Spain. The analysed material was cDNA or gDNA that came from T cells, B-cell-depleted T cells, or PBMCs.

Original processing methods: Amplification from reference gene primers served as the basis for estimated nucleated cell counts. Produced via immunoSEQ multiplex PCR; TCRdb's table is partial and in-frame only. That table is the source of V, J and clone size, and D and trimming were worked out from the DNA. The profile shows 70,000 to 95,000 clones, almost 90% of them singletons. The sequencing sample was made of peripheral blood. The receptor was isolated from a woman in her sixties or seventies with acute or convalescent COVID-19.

CDR3 nucleotide sequence: TGTGCCAGCAGCTTAACGACAACGAGCAATCAGCCCCAGCATTTT. Translation: CASSLTTTSNQPQHF. J is TRBJ1-5 and V is TRBV7-2; D is unclear. The CDR3 has 15 residues. CDR1 and CDR2 (germline): SGHTA, FQGNSA. The germline V and J ends were trimmed by 2 bases and 1 base, with 9 bases remaining between them.